This T cell receptor (beta chain) derives from a study of blood T cell repertoires in COVID-19. Across the whole study: T cells, B-cell-depleted T cells, or PBMCs provided the cDNA or gDNA that served as material.

Profiling relied on immunoSEQ multiplex PCR, and the TCRdb table lists in-frame clones only, not all of them. The data show 150,000 to 200,000 clones, with approximately 93% seen just once and roughly 2% held by the top ten. Trimming took 7 bases from V and 3 from J, leaving 15 bases between them. Germline V gene data show CDR1 as LNHDA and CDR2 as SQIVND (reference sequence). The CDR3 is 14 amino acids. The clonotype was recovered from an older woman with COVID-19, enrolled during active disease. Sequencing was carried out using peripheral blood. This chain joins TRBV19 and TRBJ1-2; D remains unclear. This CDR3 is CASKVWRDDYGYTF. CDR3 nucleotides: TGTGCCAGTAAAGTTTGGCGGGATGACTATGGCTACACCTTC.